This is a list of T cell receptor beta chains from one sample in a study of OX40 agonist ivuxolimab in advanced cancers. The table came from immunoSEQ multiplex PCR; TCRdb's copy has only in-frame clones and leaves some out. This table holds tens of thousands of clones, 60% to 85% found once. The sequencing here drew on CD4+ or CD8+ T cells sorted from blood, taken in a trial of the OX40 agonist ivuxolimab. The receptor set was obtained from an adult with an advanced solid tumor such as melanoma, head and neck, liver or kidney cancer. CDR3s include the opening cysteine and the closing phenylalanine or tryptophan. The order of the fields is J gene, D gene, V gene, clone size, CDR3 DNA, CDR3 protein. A D gene is named only where the DNA matches it firmly. Expanded clones get a size class; other rows say once, few or many, or leave the size out.

J gene: TRBJ2-2
D gene: TRBD2
V gene: TRBV5-1
clone size: NA
CDR3 DNA: TGCGCCAGCAGCTTGGATAGCGGGAGGGCCGGGGAGCTGTTTTTT
CDR3 protein: CASSLDSGRAGELFF

J gene: TRBJ2-7
D gene: NA
V gene: TRBV19
clone size: NA
CDR3 DNA: TGTGCCAGTAGTGCCAAGGGACCGGATGAGATCTACGAGCAGTACTTC
CDR3 protein: CASSAKGPDEIYEQYF

J gene: TRBJ2-7
D gene: NA
V gene: TRBV5-5
clone size: NA
CDR3 DNA: TGTGCCAGCAGCTTGACAGGGTCGGACGAGCAGTACTTC
CDR3 protein: CASSLTGSDEQYF

J gene: TRBJ1-1
D gene: NA
V gene: TRBV27
clone size: NA
CDR3 DNA: TGTGCCAGCAGTGTTGGGGGCACTGAAGCTTTCTTT
CDR3 protein: CASSVGGTEAFF

J gene: TRBJ2-5
D gene: NA
V gene: TRBV5-1
clone size: NA
CDR3 DNA: TGCGCCAGCAGCTTGGTGGGACAAGAGACCCAGTACTTC
CDR3 protein: CASSLVGQETQYF

J gene: TRBJ2-7
D gene: NA
V gene: TRBV6-6
clone size: NA
CDR3 DNA: TGTGCCAGCAGTGTAGACGGGCACTCCTACGAGCAGTACTTC
CDR3 protein: CASSVDGHSYEQYF

J gene: TRBJ2-1
D gene: NA
V gene: TRBV4-2
clone size: NA
CDR3 DNA: TGTGCCAGCAGCCAGTTCCACTCGGGACAATCCAATGAGCAGTTCTTC
CDR3 protein: CASSQFHSGQSNEQFF

J gene: TRBJ1-1
D gene: NA
V gene: TRBV6-5
clone size: NA
CDR3 DNA: TGTGCCAGCAGTTACTCCGGATCTGAAGCTTTCTTT
CDR3 protein: CASSYSGSEAFF

J gene: TRBJ1-1
D gene: NA
V gene: TRBV6-6
clone size: NA
CDR3 DNA: TGTGCCAGCAACCTAAACAGAATTATGAACACTGAAGCTTTCTTT
CDR3 protein: CASNLNRIMNTEAFF

J gene: TRBJ2-1
D gene: NA
V gene: TRBV7-6
clone size: NA
CDR3 DNA: TGTGCCAGCAGCTTCGCAGGAGCGAGTGAGCAGTTCTTC
CDR3 protein: CASSFAGASEQFF

J gene: TRBJ2-7
D gene: NA
V gene: TRBV7-9
clone size: NA
CDR3 DNA: TGTGCCAGCCTAGGTGACAGCTCCTACGAGCAGTACTTC
CDR3 protein: CASLGDSSYEQYF

J gene: TRBJ1-1
D gene: NA
V gene: TRBV7-9
clone size: NA
CDR3 DNA: TGTGCCAGCAGCTCCGGGGCGGCCGGGGACACTGAAGCTTTCTTT
CDR3 protein: CASSSGAAGDTEAFF

J gene: TRBJ2-5
D gene: TRBD1
V gene: TRBV6-1
clone size: NA
CDR3 DNA: TGTGCCAGCAGCCGTGGCAGGGGGCCAGAGACCCAGTACTTC
CDR3 protein: CASSRGRGPETQYF

J gene: TRBJ1-2
D gene: TRBD1
V gene: TRBV5-1
clone size: medium-sized
CDR3 DNA: TGCGCCAGCAGCTCTAACCCGGGACAGGGGTCTGGCTACACCTTC
CDR3 protein: CASSSNPGQGSGYTF

J gene: TRBJ2-1
D gene: NA
V gene: TRBV6-1
clone size: few
CDR3 DNA: TGTGCCAGCAGTGAAAAAGGGCGGGGGCCCTACAATGAGCAGTTCTTC
CDR3 protein: CASSEKGRGPYNEQFF

J gene: TRBJ2-6
D gene: TRBD1
V gene: TRBV7-8
clone size: NA
CDR3 DNA: TGTGCCAGCAGCTTAGTGACAGGGGCCGGGGCCAACGTCCTGACTTTC
CDR3 protein: CASSLVTGAGANVLTF

J gene: TRBJ2-5
D gene: NA
V gene: TRBV11-3
clone size: NA
CDR3 DNA: TGTGCCAGCAGCTTAGGCGCGGTGGGTCAAGAGACCCAGTACTTC
CDR3 protein: CASSLGAVGQETQYF